The 30 T cell receptor beta chains listed next were all sequenced from one sample in a study of T cell changes during pregnancy in multiple sclerosis. TCRdb's copy holds only in-frame clones and misses some; the assay was immunoSEQ multiplex PCR. This sample has roughly 69,000 clones, with roughly 93% found just once. Specimen: peripheral blood, collected in the third trimester of pregnancy. Receptors were obtained from a female donor with multiple sclerosis, enrolled in a pregnancy study.

The genes are TRBV6-4 and TRBJ2-1, with 7 positions matching TRBD1. Trimming took 4 bases from V and 3 from J; bases not matched to a gene: 6. The germline V gene encodes CDR1 MRHNA and CDR2 SNTAGT. CDR3 length: 15 residues. The CDR3 region has the DNA TGTGCCAGCAGTGCTGGACAGGCGAGCTACAATGAGCAGTTCTTC. It encodes CASSAGQASYNEQFF.

The chain combines TRBV27 with TRBJ1-6; TRBD1 might be the D (6 bases). The CDR3 has 13 amino acids. The V and J ends lost 4 bases and 8 bases respectively, with 9 bases between them. Germline loops: CDR1 MNHEY, CDR2 SMNVEV (reference sequence). The CDR3 DNA sequence: TGTGCCAGCAGTTCAGGGGCGTATTCACCCCTCCACTTT. It translates to CASSSGAYSPLHF.

The chain couples TRBV5-6 to TRBJ1-1; 8 bases align to TRBD1. Germline V gives CDR1 SGHDT, CDR2 YYEEEE. The CDR3 totals 15 residues. V shed 3 bases and J 5 bases; nucleotides not matched to a gene: 9. The CDR3 loop is CASSSVTGAATEAFF. The CDR3 bases are TGTGCCAGCAGCTCGGTGACAGGGGCGGCGACTGAAGCTTTCTTT.

V is TRBV30 and J is TRBJ1-1; TRBD1 is a possible D gene (5 bases). This CDR3 has 12 residues. In germline, CDR1 is GTSNPN, CDR2 SVGIG (reference sequence). Trimming shortened V by 2 bases and J by 6 bases, and 10 bases separated the two germline ends. As DNA, the CDR3 is TGTGCCTGGAGTTTCACGACAGCTGAAGCTTTCTTT. It specifies CAWSFTTAEAFF.

This clone was counted a single time. The chain employs TRBV11-2 and TRBJ2-5; 9 nucleotides line up with TRBD1. V lost 0 bases and J lost 4; bases outside the gene matches: 9. In germline, CDR1 is SGHAT, CDR2 FQNNGV. This CDR3 is 17 amino acids long. CDR3 sequence reads: CASSLDLGTGLGETQYF. The CDR3 bases are TGTGCCAGCAGCTTAGATCTCGGGACAGGGTTAGGAGAGACCCAGTACTTC.

This chain links TRBV18 with TRBJ1-3; TRBD1 matches at 9 bases. There are 17 residues in the CDR3. Germline loops: CDR1 KGHSH, CDR2 LQKENI. The junction had 6 bases not matched to a gene; V was cut back by 2 bases and J by 1 base. CDR3 residues: CASSPTGQGGSGNTIYF. CDR3 in DNA: TGTGCCAGCTCACCAACGGGACAGGGCGGATCTGGAAACACCATATATTTT.

The rearrangement uses TRBV27 and TRBJ2-5, with a tentative D call TRBD1 (6 bases). V shed 5 bases and J shed 5 bases, with 15 bases lying between them. Looked up from germline, CDR1 is MNHEY and CDR2 is SMNVEV (reference sequence). This CDR3 is 14 amino acids long. The chain's CDR3 is CASSRTGNYETQYF. In DNA, the CDR3 is TGTGCCAGCAGTAGAACAGGGAATTACGAGACCCAGTACTTC.

V and J are TRBV5-5 and TRBJ2-5; 12 nucleotides align to TRBD1. CDR3 length equals 16 residues. Trimming cost V 3 bases and J 3 bases; bases outside gene matches: 6. Germline V CDR1 and CDR2: SGHKS, YYEKEE (reference sequence). In nucleotides, the CDR3 is TGTGCCAGCAGCTCCCCGGGACAGGGGGCTGAAGAGACCCAGTACTTC. Translation gives CASSSPGQGAEETQYF.

V gene TRBV4-3 combines with J gene TRBJ1-6; TRBD1 is a possible D gene (5 bases). Deletions cut 5 bases from V and 8 bases from J, with 16 bases between. Germline V gene lookup returns CDR1 LGHNA and CDR2 YSLEER. The CDR3 spans 15 residues. CDR3 in amino acids: CASSWGERGDSPLHF. The CDR3 bases are TGCGCCAGCAGCTGGGGGGAGCGGGGGGATTCACCCCTCCACTTT.

The gene calls are TRBV10-2 and TRBJ2-1; D gene unclear. CDR1 is WSHSY, CDR2 SAAADI, per germline. The CDR3 spans 15 residues. Trimming left V 2 bases short and J 8 bases short, with 16 bases between. This CDR3 reads CASSEIARGTDEQFF. In DNA form, the CDR3 reads TGCGCCAGCAGTGAGATCGCGCGAGGCACCGATGAGCAGTTCTTC.

The V call is TRBV2, the J call TRBJ2-5; no reliable D call. CDR1 and CDR2 (germline): SNHLY, FYNNEI. The CDR3 spans 13 residues. The ends were cut back, 4 bases at V and 2 bases at J, with 8 bases in the middle. CDR3 nucleotide sequence: TGTGCCAGCAGTGGGGCCTTTCAAGAGACCCAGTACTTC. Encoded protein: CASSGAFQETQYF.

In its sample, this clone was seen a few times. J is TRBJ2-7 and V is TRBV30, with 7 bases that match TRBD2. The CDR3 spans 11 residues. J was trimmed by 8 bases and V by 2 bases; bases with no gene match: 3. Germline lookup yields CDR1 GTSNPN and CDR2 SVGIG (reference sequence). The CDR3 is CAWSWEGQQYF. As DNA, the CDR3 is TGTGCCTGGAGTTGGGAGGGACAGCAGTACTTC.

The gene calls are TRBV5-6 and TRBJ2-7; D is undetermined. Trimming took off 1 base at V and 5 bases at J, with 10 bases between the two ends. The CDR3 spans 13 residues. Looked up from germline, CDR1 is SGHDT and CDR2 is YYEEEE. The CDR3 sequence: CASSLKASDEQYF. CDR3 sequence (DNA): TGTGCCAGCAGCTTGAAGGCTAGTGACGAGCAGTACTTC. Variable domain in full (rest from reference TRBV5-6 and TRBJ2-7): DAGVTQSPTHLIKTRGQQVTLRCSPKSGHDTVSWYQQALGQGPQFIFQYYEEEERQRGNFPDRFSGHQFPNYSSELNVNALLLGDSALYLCASSLKASDEQYFGPGTRLTVT.

This chain joins TRBV5-1 and TRBJ1-4, with TRBD1 matching 7 bases. The length of the CDR3 is 15 residues. V gave up 7 bases and J gave up 0 bases; unmatched junction bases: 6. CDR1 is SGHRS, CDR2 YFSETQ, per germline. The CDR3 nucleotides are TGCGCCAGCCGGGACAGCGTTTCAACTAATGAAAAACTGTTTTTT. Translation gives CASRDSVSTNEKLFF.

This chain uses TRBV9 with TRBJ2-1, with a tentative D call TRBD2 (6 bases). CDR1 SGDLS and CDR2 YYNGEE come from the germline V gene. The length of the CDR3 is 13 residues. Deletions cut 6 bases from V and 5 bases from J, with 12 bases between. In nucleotides, the CDR3 is TGTGCCAGCACCCGGCGGGGAGACAATGAGCAGTTCTTC. Residues: CASTRRGDNEQFF.

The chain uses TRBV10-1 and TRBJ2-5; 11 bases align to TRBD2. Trimming took 2 bases from V and 2 from J; bases not matched to a gene: 4. Germline CDR1 is WNHNN and CDR2 is SYGVQD (reference sequence). The CDR3 consists of 16 residues. In DNA, the CDR3 is TGCGCCAGCAGTGAGGGGACTAGCGGAATGCAAGAGACCCAGTACTTC. It encodes CASSEGTSGMQETQYF.

The rearrangement uses TRBV29-1 and TRBJ2-7; possibly TRBD2 for D (6 bases). The V end was cut by 3 bases, the J end by 3 bases, with 15 bases between. Germline V gives CDR1 SQVTM, CDR2 ANQGSEA. The CDR3 is 14 amino acids. In DNA, the CDR3 is TGCAGCGTTGATTCGGGGGTAGGGGACTACGAGCAGTACTTC. Encoded protein: CSVDSGVGDYEQYF.

The chain couples TRBV19 to TRBJ2-7; 10 nucleotides match TRBD1. The CDR3 is made up of 14 amino acids. Germline CDR1 and CDR2: LNHDA and SQIVND (reference sequence). V was pared by 10 bases and J by 2 bases, with 8 bases of the junction left unmatched. The CDR3 DNA sequence: TGTGCCACCTCCGGGGGGACAGGGGCCTACGAGCAGTACTTC. Protein sequence: CATSGGTGAYEQYF. The variable domain in full, with the rest retrieved from reference TRBV19 and TRBJ2-7, is DGGITQSPKYLFRKEGQNVTLSCEQNLNHDAMYWYRQDPGQGLRLIYYSQIVNDFQKGDIAEGYSVSREKKESFPLTVTSAQKNPTAFYLCATSGGTGAYEQYFGPGTRLTVT.

The chain carries TRBV28 and TRBJ2-3; the D is unclear. V lost 8 bases, J lost 12 bases, and 33 bases lay in between. CDR1 MDHEN and CDR2 SYDVKM come from the germline V gene. This CDR3 is 17 amino acids long. In DNA form, the CDR3 reads TGTGCCAGCGGATGGCAAGTCGAATCCTACACAGATACGACCCAGTATTTT. As protein: CASGWQVESYTDTTQYF. The complete variable domain, with remaining parts taken from reference TRBV28 and TRBJ2-3, reads DVKVTQSSRYLVKRTGEKVFLECVQDMDHENMFWYRQDPGLGLRLIYFSYDVKMKEKGDIPEGYSVSREKKERFSLILESASTNQTSMYLCASGWQVESYTDTTQYFGPGTRLTVL.

In this sample, this clone turned up once. The chain recombines TRBV2 with TRBJ1-4; D unclear. The CDR3 has 14 residues. CDR1 SNHLY and CDR2 FYNNEI come from the germline V gene. V lost 3 bases and J lost 3, with 8 bases in between. CDR3 in DNA: TGTGCCAGCAGTGATCACAGAGCTAATGAAAAACTGTTTTTT. It codes for CASSDHRANEKLFF.

The V call is TRBV7-2, the J call TRBJ1-2; D is possibly TRBD1 (6 bases). The CDR3 has 17 residues. Trimming removed 0 bases from V and 7 bases from J, with 21 bases in between. CDR1 is SGHTA, CDR2 FQGNSA, per germline. The CDR3: CASSLAARTTLGAGYTF. CDR3 nucleotides: TGTGCCAGCAGCTTAGCTGCCAGGACAACACTGGGGGCTGGCTACACCTTC.

In its sample, this clone was seen once. The rearrangement joins TRBV10-3 to TRBJ1-5; D uncertain. Germline V gives CDR1 ENHRY, CDR2 SYGVKD. V was clipped by 0 bases and J by 6 bases, with 15 bases between them. There are 16 residues in the CDR3. Here the CDR3 DNA reads TGTGCCATCAGTGAGTCGTTGAAAGGAGCACTTCAGCCCCAGCATTTT. Translating it yields CAISESLKGALQPQHF.

This chain links TRBV30 with TRBJ2-3; 9 bases map to TRBD1. CDR1 is GTSNPN and CDR2 is SVGIG in the germline V gene (reference sequence). V lost 1 base, J lost 5 bases, and 10 bases stayed unmatched. CDR3 length: 16 amino acids. In DNA, the CDR3 is TGTGCCTGGAGTGCTCTGGACAGGGGAGGTTTAGATACGCAGTATTTT. This sequence encodes CAWSALDRGGLDTQYF.

The CDR3 reads CASSLANRGDLTQYF. DNA for the CDR3: TGCGCCAGCAGCTTGGCCAATCGGGGGGACCTCACGCAGTATTTT. The chain recombines TRBV5-1 with TRBJ2-3, with 7 bases aligning to TRBD2. J was trimmed by 9 bases and V by 0 bases; bases with no gene match: 10. Germline CDR1 reads SGHRS; CDR2 reads YFSETQ. This CDR3 contains 15 residues.

The chain uses TRBV9 and TRBJ2-2, with 9 nucleotides matching TRBD2. V lost 4 bases, J lost 8 bases, and 12 bases stayed unmatched. The CDR3 extends over 16 amino acids. Germline CDR1 reads SGDLS; CDR2 reads YYNGEE. This CDR3 is CASSLLGAGGEGELFF. In DNA, the CDR3 is TGTGCCAGCAGCCTTCTGGGAGCGGGGGGAGAGGGGGAGCTGTTTTTT. The whole variable domain, remainder taken from reference TRBV9 and TRBJ2-2, is DSGVTQTPKHLITATGQRVTLRCSPRSGDLSVYWYQQSLDQGLQFLIQYYNGEERAKGNILERFSAQQFPDLHSELNLSSLELGDSALYFCASSLLGAGGEGELFFGEGSRLTVL.

The chain couples TRBV20-1 to TRBJ2-5; maybe TRBD1 (5 bases). Trimming took 3 bases from V and 4 from J, leaving 6 bases between them. Germline CDR1 reads DFQATT; CDR2 reads SNEGSKA (reference sequence). This CDR3 region has 11 residues. The CDR3 loop reads CSARGRETQYF. CDR3 DNA: TGCAGTGCTAGGGGGCGAGAGACCCAGTACTTC.

V usage is TRBV29-1 and J usage is TRBJ2-5; a weak D match, TRBD2 (7 bases). There are 15 residues in the CDR3. The germline gives CDR1 SQVTM, CDR2 ANQGSEA. With 4 bases removed from V and 7 bases from J, the gap between germline ends came to 22 bases. CDR3 bases: TGCAGCGTTGGGGGGGAACGGGGGGCTGTTCGGACCCAGTACTTC. It translates to CSVGGERGAVRTQYF.

This clone was recorded only once. This sequence joins TRBV7-2 and TRBJ2-1, with D perhaps TRBD1 (6 bases). The length of the CDR3 is 15 residues. From germline, CDR1 is SGHTA and CDR2 FQGNSA. Between the trimmed V and J ends, which lost 2 bases and 7 bases, there was a span of 15 bases. The CDR3: CASSLKPTGLNEQFF. The CDR3 region has the DNA TGTGCCAGCAGCTTAAAGCCGACAGGCCTTAATGAGCAGTTCTTC. The full variable domain, with the rest looked up from reference TRBV7-2 and TRBJ2-1, is GAGVSQSPSNKVTEKGKDVELRCDPISGHTALYWYRQSLGQGLEFLIYFQGNSAPDKSGLPSDRFSAERTGGSVSTLTIQRTQQEDSAVYLCASSLKPTGLNEQFFGPGTRLTVL.

The chain has TRBV19 and TRBJ2-2, with TRBD1 as a possible D gene (6 bases). This CDR3 contains 16 residues. Germline values: CDR1 LNHDA, CDR2 SQIVND (reference sequence). V lost 2 bases and J 8 bases, leaving 18 bases between the germline ends. CDR3 loop: CASSIQGPHLRGELFF. In DNA form, the CDR3 reads TGTGCCAGTAGTATACAGGGGCCCCACCTTAGGGGGGAGCTGTTTTTT. Using reference TRBV19 and TRBJ2-2 for the parts outside the CDR3, the full variable domain is DGGITQSPKYLFRKEGQNVTLSCEQNLNHDAMYWYRQDPGQGLRLIYYSQIVNDFQKGDIAEGYSVSREKKESFPLTVTSAQKNPTAFYLCASSIQGPHLRGELFFGEGSRLTVL.

The chain employs TRBV19 and TRBJ2-3, with D maybe TRBD2 (5 bases). The germline V gene encodes CDR1 LNHDA and CDR2 SQIVND (reference sequence). V was shortened by 3 bases and J by 1 base, with 8 bases between the two germline ends. The CDR3 contains 14 residues. In DNA form, the CDR3 reads TGTGCCAGTAGTATCGGGGTCCGCACAGATACGCAGTATTTT. The encoded protein is CASSIGVRTDTQYF.